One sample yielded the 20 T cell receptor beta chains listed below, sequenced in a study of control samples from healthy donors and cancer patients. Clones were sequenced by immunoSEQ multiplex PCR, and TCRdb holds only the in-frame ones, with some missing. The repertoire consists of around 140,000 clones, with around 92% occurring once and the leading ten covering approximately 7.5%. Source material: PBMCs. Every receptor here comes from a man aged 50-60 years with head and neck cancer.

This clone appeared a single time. The CDR3 loop is CASSLSGSGNEQFF. CDR3 sequence (DNA): TGTGCCAGCAGCCTTAGCGGGAGTGGAAATGAGCAGTTCTTC. The chain employs TRBV4-2 and TRBJ2-1, with 9 bases fitting TRBD2. Germline CDR1 and CDR2: LGHNA and YNFKEQ. This CDR3 comprises 14 residues. V lost 4 bases to trimming and J lost 7 bases; unmatched junction nucleotides: 5.

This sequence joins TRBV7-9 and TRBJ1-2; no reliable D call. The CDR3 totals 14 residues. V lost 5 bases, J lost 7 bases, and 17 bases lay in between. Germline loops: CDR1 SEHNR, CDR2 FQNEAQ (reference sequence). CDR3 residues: CASSARLVPLGYTF. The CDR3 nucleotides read TGTGCCAGCAGCGCCCGCCTAGTTCCCCTTGGCTACACCTTC.

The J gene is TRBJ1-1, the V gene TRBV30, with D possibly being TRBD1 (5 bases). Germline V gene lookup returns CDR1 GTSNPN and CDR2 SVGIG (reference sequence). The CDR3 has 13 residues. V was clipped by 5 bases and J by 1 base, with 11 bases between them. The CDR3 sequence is CAWVGTGNTEAFF. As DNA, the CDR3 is TGTGCCTGGGTAGGGACGGGGAACACTGAAGCTTTCTTT.

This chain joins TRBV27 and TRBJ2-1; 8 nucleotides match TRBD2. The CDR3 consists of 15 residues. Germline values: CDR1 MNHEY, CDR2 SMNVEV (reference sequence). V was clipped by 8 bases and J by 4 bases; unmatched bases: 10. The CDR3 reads CASSVEASGYNEQFF. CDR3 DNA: TGTGCCAGCTCAGTAGAGGCTAGCGGGTACAATGAGCAGTTCTTC.

Here the CDR3 DNA reads TGTGCCAGCAGCTTTACAGGGAACGACATTCAGTACTTC. This translates into CASSFTGNDIQYF. The chain uses TRBV11-1 and TRBJ2-4; tentatively, D is TRBD1 (6 bases). CDR1 SGHAT and CDR2 FQDESV come from the germline V gene (reference sequence). V lost 3 bases and J 8 bases, leaving 11 bases between the germline ends. The CDR3 has 13 amino acids.

Here the CDR3 reads CASSLKPTLDRGSSNQPQHF. CDR3 DNA: TGTGCCAGCAGCTTAAAGCCCACCCTTGACAGGGGGTCGAGCAATCAGCCCCAGCATTTT. The V call is TRBV7-6, the J call TRBJ1-5, with TRBD1 matching over 9 bases. The CDR3 has 20 amino acids. With V trimmed by 2 bases and J by 1 base, 15 bases remained unmatched. Germline V CDR1 and CDR2: SGHVS, FNYEAQ.

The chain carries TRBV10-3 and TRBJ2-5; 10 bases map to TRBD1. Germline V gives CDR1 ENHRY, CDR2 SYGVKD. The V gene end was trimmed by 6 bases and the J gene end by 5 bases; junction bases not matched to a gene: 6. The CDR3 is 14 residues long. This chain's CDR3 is CAIRTGGAGETQYF. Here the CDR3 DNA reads TGTGCCATCAGGACAGGGGGCGCCGGGGAGACCCAGTACTTC.

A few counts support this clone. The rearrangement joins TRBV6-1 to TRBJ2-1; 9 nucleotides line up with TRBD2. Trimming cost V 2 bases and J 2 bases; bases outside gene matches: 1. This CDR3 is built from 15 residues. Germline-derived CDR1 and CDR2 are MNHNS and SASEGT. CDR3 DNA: TGTGCCAGCAGTGAACTAGCGGGGACCTACAATGAGCAGTTCTTC. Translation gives CASSELAGTYNEQFF.

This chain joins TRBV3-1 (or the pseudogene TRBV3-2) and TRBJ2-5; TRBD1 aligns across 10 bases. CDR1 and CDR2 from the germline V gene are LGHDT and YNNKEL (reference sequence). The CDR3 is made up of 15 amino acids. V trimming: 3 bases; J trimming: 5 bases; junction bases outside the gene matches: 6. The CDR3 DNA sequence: TGTGCCAGCAGCCAGGGACAGGGGTTATGGGAGACCCAGTACTTC. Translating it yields CASSQGQGLWETQYF.

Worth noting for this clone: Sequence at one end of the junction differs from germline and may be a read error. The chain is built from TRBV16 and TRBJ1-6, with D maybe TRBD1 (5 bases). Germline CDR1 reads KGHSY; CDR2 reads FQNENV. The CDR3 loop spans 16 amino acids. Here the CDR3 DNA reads TGTGTCAGCAGCCAATCGCCGGGGACTTCGGATTCACCCCTCCACTTT. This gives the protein CVSSQSPGTSDSPLHF.

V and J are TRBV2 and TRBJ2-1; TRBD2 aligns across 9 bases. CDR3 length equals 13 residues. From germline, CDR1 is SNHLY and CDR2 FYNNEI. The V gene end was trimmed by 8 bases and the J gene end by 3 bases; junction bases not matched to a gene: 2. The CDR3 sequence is CASAAGGYNEQFF. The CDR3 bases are TGTGCCAGCGCAGCGGGGGGCTACAATGAGCAGTTCTTC.

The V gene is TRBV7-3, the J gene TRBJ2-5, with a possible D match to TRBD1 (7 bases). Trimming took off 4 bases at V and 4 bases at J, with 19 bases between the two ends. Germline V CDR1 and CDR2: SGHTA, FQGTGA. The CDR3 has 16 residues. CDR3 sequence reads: CASSSKGGAGRETQYF. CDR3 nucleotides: TGTGCCAGCAGCTCTAAAGGGGGCGCCGGGAGAGAGACCCAGTACTTC.

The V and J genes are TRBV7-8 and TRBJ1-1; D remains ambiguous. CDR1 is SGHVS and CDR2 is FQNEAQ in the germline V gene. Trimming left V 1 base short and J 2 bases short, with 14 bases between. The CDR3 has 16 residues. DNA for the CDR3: TGTGCCAGCAGCTTAGGCCAGCTAGTGGGAAACACTGAAGCTTTCTTT. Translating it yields CASSLGQLVGNTEAFF. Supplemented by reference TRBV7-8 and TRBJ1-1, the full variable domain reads GAGVSQSPRYKVAKRGQDVALRCDPISGHVSLFWYQQALGQGPEFLTYFQNEAQLDKSGLPSDRFFAERPEGSVSTLKIQRTQQEDSAVYLCASSLGQLVGNTEAFFGQGTRLTVV.

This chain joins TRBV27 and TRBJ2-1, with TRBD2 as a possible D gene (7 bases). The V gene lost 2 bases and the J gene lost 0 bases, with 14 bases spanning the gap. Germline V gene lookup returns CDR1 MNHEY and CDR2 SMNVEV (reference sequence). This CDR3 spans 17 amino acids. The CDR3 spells CASSLPSGGRSYNEQFF. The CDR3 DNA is TGTGCCAGCAGTTTACCCTCGGGGGGCCGCTCCTACAATGAGCAGTTCTTC.

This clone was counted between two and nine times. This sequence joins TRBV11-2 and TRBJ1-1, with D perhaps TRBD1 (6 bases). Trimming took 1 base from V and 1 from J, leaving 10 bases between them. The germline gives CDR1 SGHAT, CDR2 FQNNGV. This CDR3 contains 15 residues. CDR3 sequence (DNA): TGTGCCAGCAGCTTAGCAGGGGTCGGGAACACTGAAGCTTTCTTT. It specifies CASSLAGVGNTEAFF.

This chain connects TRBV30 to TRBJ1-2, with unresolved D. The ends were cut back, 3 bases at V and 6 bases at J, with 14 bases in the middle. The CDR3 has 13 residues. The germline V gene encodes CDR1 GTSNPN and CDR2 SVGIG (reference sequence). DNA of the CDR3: TGTGCCTGGAGCCCCGAAGTTGAGGATGGCTACACCTTC. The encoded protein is CAWSPEVEDGYTF.

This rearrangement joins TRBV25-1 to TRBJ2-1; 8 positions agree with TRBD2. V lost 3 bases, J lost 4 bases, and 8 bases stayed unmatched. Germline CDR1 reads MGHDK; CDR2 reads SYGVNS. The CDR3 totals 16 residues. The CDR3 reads CASSDFGGRTYNEQFF. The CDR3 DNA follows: TGTGCCAGCAGTGATTTCGGCGGGAGGACTTACAATGAGCAGTTCTTC. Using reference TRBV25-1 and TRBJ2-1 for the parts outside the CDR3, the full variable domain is EADIYQTPRYLVIGTGKKITLECSQTMGHDKMYWYQQDPGMELHLIHYSYGVNSTEKGDLSSESTVSRIRTEHFPLTLESARPSHTSQYLCASSDFGGRTYNEQFFGPGTRLTVL.

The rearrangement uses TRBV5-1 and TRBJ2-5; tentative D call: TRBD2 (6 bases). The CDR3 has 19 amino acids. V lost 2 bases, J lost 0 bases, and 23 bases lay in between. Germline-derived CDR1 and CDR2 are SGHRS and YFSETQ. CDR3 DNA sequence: TGCGCCAGCAGCTTATACAAGGAGGGACGCAGTCGAGACCAAGAGACCCAGTACTTC. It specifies CASSLYKEGRSRDQETQYF.

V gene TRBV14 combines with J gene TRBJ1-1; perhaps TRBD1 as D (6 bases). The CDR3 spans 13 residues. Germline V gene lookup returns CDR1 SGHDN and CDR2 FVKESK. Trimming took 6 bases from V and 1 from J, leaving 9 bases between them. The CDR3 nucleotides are TGTGCCAGCAGACGGACAGCGAACACTGAAGCTTTCTTT. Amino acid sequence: CASRRTANTEAFF.

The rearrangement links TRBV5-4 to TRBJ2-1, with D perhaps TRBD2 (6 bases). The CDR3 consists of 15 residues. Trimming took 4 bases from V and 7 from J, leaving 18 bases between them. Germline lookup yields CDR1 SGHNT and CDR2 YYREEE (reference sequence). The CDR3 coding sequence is TGTGCCAGCAGCGGTGGCGGGATCAAGAGGAATGAGCAGTTCTTC. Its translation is CASSGGGIKRNEQFF.